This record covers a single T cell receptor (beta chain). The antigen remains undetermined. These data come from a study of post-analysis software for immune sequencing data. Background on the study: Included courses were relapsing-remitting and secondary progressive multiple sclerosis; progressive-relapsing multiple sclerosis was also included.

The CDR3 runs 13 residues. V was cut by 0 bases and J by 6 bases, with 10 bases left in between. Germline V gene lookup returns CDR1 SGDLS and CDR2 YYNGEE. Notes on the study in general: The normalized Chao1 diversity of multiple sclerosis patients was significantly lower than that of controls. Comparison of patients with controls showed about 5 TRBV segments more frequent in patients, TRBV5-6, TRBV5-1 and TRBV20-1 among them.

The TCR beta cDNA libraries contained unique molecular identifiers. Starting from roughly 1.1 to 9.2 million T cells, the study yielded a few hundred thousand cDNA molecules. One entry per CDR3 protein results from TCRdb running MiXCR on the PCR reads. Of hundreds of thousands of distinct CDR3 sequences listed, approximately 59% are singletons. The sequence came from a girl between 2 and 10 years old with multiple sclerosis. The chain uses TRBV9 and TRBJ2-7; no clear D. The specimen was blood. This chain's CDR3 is CASSVVSGSEQYF. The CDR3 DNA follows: TGTGCCAGCAGCGTAGTAAGTGGAAGCGAGCAGTACTTC.